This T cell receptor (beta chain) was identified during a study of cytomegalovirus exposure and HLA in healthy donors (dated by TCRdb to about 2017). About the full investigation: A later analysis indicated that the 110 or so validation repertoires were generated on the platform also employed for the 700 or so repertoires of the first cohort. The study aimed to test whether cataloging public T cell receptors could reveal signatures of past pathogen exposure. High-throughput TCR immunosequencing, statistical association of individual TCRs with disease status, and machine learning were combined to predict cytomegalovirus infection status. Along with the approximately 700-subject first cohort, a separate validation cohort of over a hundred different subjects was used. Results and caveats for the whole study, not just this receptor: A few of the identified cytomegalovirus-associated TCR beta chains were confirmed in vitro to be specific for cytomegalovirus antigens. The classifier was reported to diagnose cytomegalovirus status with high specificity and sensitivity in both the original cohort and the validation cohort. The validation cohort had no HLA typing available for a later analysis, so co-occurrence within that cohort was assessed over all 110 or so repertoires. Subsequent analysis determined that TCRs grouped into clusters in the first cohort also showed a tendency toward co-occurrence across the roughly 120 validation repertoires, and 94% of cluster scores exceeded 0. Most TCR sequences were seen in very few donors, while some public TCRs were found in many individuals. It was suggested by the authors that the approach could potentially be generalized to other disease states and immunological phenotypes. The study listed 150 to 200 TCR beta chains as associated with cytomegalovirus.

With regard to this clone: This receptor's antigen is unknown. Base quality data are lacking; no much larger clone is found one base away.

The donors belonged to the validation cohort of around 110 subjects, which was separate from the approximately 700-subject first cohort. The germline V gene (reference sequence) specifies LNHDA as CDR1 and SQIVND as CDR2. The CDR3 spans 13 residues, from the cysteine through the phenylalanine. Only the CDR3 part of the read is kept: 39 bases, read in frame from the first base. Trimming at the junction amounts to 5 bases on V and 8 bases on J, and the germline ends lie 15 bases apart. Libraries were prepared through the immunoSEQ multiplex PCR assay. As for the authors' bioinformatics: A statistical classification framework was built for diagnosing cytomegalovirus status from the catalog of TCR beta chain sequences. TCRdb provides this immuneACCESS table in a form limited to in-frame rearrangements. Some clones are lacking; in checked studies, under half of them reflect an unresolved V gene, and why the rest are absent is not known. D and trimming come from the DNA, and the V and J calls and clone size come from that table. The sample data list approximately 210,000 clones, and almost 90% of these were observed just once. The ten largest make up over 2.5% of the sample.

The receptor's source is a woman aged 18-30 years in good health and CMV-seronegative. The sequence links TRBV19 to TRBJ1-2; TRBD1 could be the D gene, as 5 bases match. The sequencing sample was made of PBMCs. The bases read TGTGCCAGTAGTGCCGGGACTCCGTTCGGCTACACCTTC. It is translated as CASSAGTPFGYTF.